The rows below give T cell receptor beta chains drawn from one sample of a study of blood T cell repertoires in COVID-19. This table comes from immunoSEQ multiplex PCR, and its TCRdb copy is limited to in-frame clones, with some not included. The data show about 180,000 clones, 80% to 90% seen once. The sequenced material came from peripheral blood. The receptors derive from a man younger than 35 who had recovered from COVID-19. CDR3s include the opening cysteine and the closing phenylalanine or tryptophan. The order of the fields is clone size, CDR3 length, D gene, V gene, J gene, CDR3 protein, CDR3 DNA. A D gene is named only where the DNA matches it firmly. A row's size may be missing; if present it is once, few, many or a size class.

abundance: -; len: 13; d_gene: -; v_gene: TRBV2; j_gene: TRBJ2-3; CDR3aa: CASYGQGTDTQYF; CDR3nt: TGTGCCAGCTACGGGCAGGGAACAGATACGCAGTATTTT
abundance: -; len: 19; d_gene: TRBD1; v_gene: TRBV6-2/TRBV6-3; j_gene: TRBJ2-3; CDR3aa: CASSYSLLDRRVSTDTQYF; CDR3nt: TGTGCCAGCAGTTACTCCCTTTTGGACAGGCGAGTCAGCACAGATACGCAGTATTTT
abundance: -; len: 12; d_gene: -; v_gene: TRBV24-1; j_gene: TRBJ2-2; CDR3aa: CATSSPRGELFF; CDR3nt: TGTGCCACCAGTTCACCCAGGGGGGAGCTGTTTTTT
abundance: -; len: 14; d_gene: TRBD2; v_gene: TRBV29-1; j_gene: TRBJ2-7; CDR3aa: CSAGGASGSYEQYF; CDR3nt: TGCAGCGCCGGGGGGGCTAGCGGGAGCTACGAGCAGTACTTC
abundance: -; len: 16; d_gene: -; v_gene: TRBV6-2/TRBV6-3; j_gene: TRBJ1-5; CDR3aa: CASTPWTDSSNQPQHF; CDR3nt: TGTGCCAGCACCCCCTGGACAGACTCTAGCAATCAGCCCCAGCATTTT
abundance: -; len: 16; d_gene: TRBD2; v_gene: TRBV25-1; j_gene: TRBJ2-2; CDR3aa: CASSKGLAVNTGELFF; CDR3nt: TGTGCCAGCAGTAAGGGACTAGCGGTGAACACCGGGGAGCTGTTTTTT
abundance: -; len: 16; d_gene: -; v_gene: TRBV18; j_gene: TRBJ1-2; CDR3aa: CASSLGSGSFSYGYTF; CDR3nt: TGTGCCAGCTCGCTCGGGTCCGGGAGCTTTAGCTATGGCTACACCTTC
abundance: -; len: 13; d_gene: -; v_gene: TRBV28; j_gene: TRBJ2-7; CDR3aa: CASSTGPSYEQYF; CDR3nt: TGTGCCAGCAGTACAGGGCCCTCCTACGAGCAGTACTTC
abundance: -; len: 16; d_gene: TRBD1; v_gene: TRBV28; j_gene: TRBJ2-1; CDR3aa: CASRPLVDRAINEQFF; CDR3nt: TGTGCCAGCAGGCCGCTAGTGGACAGGGCGATCAATGAGCAGTTCTTC
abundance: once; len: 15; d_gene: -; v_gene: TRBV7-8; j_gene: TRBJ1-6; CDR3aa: CASSLNQVRNSPLHF; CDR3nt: TGTGCCAGCAGCCTGAACCAGGTTCGGAATTCACCCCTCCACTTT
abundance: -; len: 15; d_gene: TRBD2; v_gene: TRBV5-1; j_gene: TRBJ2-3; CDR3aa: CASTDTSGSPDTQYF; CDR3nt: TGCGCCAGCACCGATACTAGCGGGAGCCCAGATACGCAGTATTTT
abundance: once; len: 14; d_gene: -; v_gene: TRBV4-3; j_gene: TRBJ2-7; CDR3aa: CASSPRLSYYEQYF; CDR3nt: TGCGCCAGCAGCCCGAGACTATCATACTACGAGCAGTACTTC
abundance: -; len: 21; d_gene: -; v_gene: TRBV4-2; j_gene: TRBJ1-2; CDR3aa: CASSRQTLARGPGGANYGYTF; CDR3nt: TGTGCCAGCAGCCGACAAACCCTGGCCCGGGGCCCGGGAGGAGCTAACTATGGCTACACCTTC
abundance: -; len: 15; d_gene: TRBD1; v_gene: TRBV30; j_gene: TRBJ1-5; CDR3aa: CAWSAWTGRNQPQHF; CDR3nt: TGTGCCTGGAGTGCCTGGACAGGGCGCAATCAGCCCCAGCATTTT
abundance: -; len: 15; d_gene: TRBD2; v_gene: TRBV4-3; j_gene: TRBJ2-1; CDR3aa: CASSPGTSGANEQFF; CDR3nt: TGCGCCAGCAGCCCAGGGACTAGCGGAGCAAATGAGCAGTTCTTC
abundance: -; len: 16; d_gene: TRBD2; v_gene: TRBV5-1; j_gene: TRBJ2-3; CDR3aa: CASSLSGSRSTDTQYF; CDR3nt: TGCGCCAGCAGCTTAAGCGGGAGTCGGAGCACAGATACGCAGTATTTT
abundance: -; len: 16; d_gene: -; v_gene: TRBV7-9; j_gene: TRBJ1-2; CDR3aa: CASSLAGHPGDYGYTF; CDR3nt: TGTGCCAGCAGCTTAGCAGGACACCCGGGGGACTATGGCTACACCTTC
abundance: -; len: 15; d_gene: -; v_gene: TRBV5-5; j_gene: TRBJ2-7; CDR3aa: CASSFIQEPAYEQYF; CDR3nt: TGTGCCAGCAGCTTTATACAGGAGCCTGCCTACGAGCAGTACTTC